This T cell receptor (beta chain) was identified during a study of beta chain features in type 1 diabetes. CDR3 length: 13 amino acids. CDR1 and CDR2 (germline): SQVTM, ANQGSEA. V lost 7 bases to trimming and J lost 4 bases, with 16 bases between them. In this sample, this clone turned up a few times. As every portion of the isolated RNA was reverse transcribed, the sequencing read expressed TCRB transcripts. Profiling relied on immunoSEQ multiplex PCR, and the TCRdb table lists in-frame clones only, not all of them. Found here are hundreds of thousands of clones, 10% to 15% of them singletons; the top ten hold 0.017%.

This TCR derives from a man aged 18 to 30 in good health. The chain employs TRBV29-1 and TRBJ1-1; possibly TRBD1 for D (5 bases). Specimen: naive CD4+ T cells from blood. The CDR3 sequence is CSAQGRLVTEAFF. The DNA for the CDR3 is TGCAGCGCCCAGGGAAGGTTGGTCACTGAAGCTTTCTTT. The whole variable domain, filled in from reference TRBV29-1 and TRBJ1-1, reads SAVISQKPSRDICQRGTSLTIQCQVDSQVTMMFWYRQQPGQSLTLIATANQGSEATYESGFVIDKFPISRPNLTFSTLTVSNMSPEDSSIYLCSAQGRLVTEAFFGQGTRLTVV.